Listed below are T cell receptor beta chains from one sample, sequenced in a study of beta chain features in type 1 diabetes. This table comes from immunoSEQ multiplex PCR, and its TCRdb copy is limited to in-frame clones, with some not included. This table has 620,000 or so clones, around 16% appearing once. The sequencing sample was made of naive CD4+ T cells from blood. Every receptor here comes from a man aged 18 to 35 in good health. The CDR3 runs from the conserved cysteine through the conserved F or W.

j_call: TRBJ2-5
v_call: TRBV7-2
cdr3_length: 14
cdr3_aa: CASSLRGAGETQYF

j_call: TRBJ1-2
v_call: TRBV6-6
cdr3_length: 15
cdr3_aa: CASSYSPIQGTSYTF

j_call: TRBJ2-5
v_call: TRBV29-1
cdr3_length: 11
cdr3_aa: CSAGRAETQYF

j_call: TRBJ1-2
v_call: TRBV7-9
cdr3_length: 14
cdr3_aa: CASSPDNTGYGYTF

j_call: TRBJ1-2
v_call: TRBV29-1
cdr3_length: 12
cdr3_aa: CSVEWNNYGYTF

j_call: TRBJ2-2
v_call: TRBV5-1
cdr3_length: 15
cdr3_aa: CASSLGASVTGELFF

j_call: TRBJ2-1
v_call: TRBV4-2
cdr3_length: 19
cdr3_aa: CASSRSGAGLAGRYNEQFF

j_call: TRBJ2-3
v_call: TRBV15
cdr3_length: 13
cdr3_aa: CATSRPRGSTQYF

j_call: TRBJ2-1
v_call: TRBV27
cdr3_length: 16
cdr3_aa: CASSLVAGLPYNEQFF

j_call: TRBJ2-5
v_call: TRBV7-2
cdr3_length: 14
cdr3_aa: CASSLAVRGETQYF

j_call: TRBJ2-1
v_call: TRBV7-3
cdr3_length: 20
cdr3_aa: CASSSSRTGAFLSSYNEQFF

j_call: TRBJ2-2
v_call: TRBV4-1
cdr3_length: 17
cdr3_aa: CASSQGTGRTNTGELFF

j_call: TRBJ1-1
v_call: TRBV9
cdr3_length: 16
cdr3_aa: CASSVHPADKNTEAFF

j_call: TRBJ2-1
v_call: TRBV2
cdr3_length: 11
cdr3_aa: CASRYRNEQFF

j_call: TRBJ1-6
v_call: TRBV4-2
cdr3_length: 16
cdr3_aa: CASSQGDRGPNSPLHF

j_call: TRBJ2-7
v_call: TRBV11-2
cdr3_length: 15
cdr3_aa: CASSTTGGASHEQYF

j_call: TRBJ1-4
v_call: TRBV4-3
cdr3_length: 15
cdr3_aa: CASSQLTGTNEKLFF

j_call: TRBJ2-3
v_call: TRBV5-1
cdr3_length: 15
cdr3_aa: CASSARDRNPDTQYF

j_call: TRBJ1-6
v_call: TRBV28
cdr3_length: 15
cdr3_aa: CASSLRGGGNSPLHF

j_call: TRBJ2-7
v_call: TRBV20-1
cdr3_length: 10
cdr3_aa: CSAIRDSQYF

j_call: TRBJ2-7
v_call: TRBV5-1
cdr3_length: 14
cdr3_aa: CASSWATDFYEQYF

j_call: TRBJ1-3
v_call: TRBV28
cdr3_length: 14
cdr3_aa: CASSLVFSGNTIYF

j_call: TRBJ2-3
v_call: TRBV6-6
cdr3_length: 14
cdr3_aa: CASSASSYTDTQYF

j_call: TRBJ2-2
v_call: TRBV28
cdr3_length: 16
cdr3_aa: CASSLMGGRASGELFF

j_call: TRBJ2-2
v_call: TRBV5-1
cdr3_length: 14
cdr3_aa: CASSPEVHTGELFF

j_call: TRBJ2-1
v_call: TRBV6-5
cdr3_length: 16
cdr3_aa: CASSYRISGIYNEQFF

j_call: TRBJ1-6
v_call: TRBV4-1
cdr3_length: 14
cdr3_aa: CASSQDGKGSPLHF

j_call: TRBJ2-2
v_call: TRBV5-5
cdr3_length: 19
cdr3_aa: CASRHHPLQGRANTGELFF